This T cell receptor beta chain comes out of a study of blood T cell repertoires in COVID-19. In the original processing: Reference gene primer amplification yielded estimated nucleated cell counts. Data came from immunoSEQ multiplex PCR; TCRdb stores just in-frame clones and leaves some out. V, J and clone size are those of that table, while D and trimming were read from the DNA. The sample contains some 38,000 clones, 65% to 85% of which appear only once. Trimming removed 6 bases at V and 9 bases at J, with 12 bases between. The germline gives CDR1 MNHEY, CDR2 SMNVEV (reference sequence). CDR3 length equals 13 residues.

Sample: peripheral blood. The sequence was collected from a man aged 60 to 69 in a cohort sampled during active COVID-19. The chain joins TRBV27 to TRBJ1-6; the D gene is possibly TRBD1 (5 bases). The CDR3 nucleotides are TGTGCCAGCAGGAGACCCGGGGGTTCACCCCTCCACTTT. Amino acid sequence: CASRRPGGSPLHF.